Listed here are 5 T cell receptor beta chains from one sample, sequenced in a study of HIV-infected children after antiretroviral therapy interruption. Unique molecular identifiers were included in an RNA-based 3' RACE TCR library. TCRdb independently ran MiXCR on the 3' RACE reads; one entry per CDR3 protein. The sample shows around 15,000 distinct CDR3 sequences, roughly 3.5% of them seen only once. Treatment noted: PENTA 11 planned treatment interruption arm or continuous ART arm. This specimen consisted of CD45RA+ CD4+ T cells from PBMCs, obtained from a donor given antiretroviral therapy, either interrupted or continuous. Indicated subset: naive CD4+ CD45RA+ CD45RO- T cells. The receptor set was obtained from a child under 18 with HIV.

This clonotype occurred many times. V gene TRBV6-1 combines with J gene TRBJ1-1; D is possibly TRBD1 (5 bases). The CDR3 is 15 amino acids. Germline V gene data show CDR1 as MNHNS and CDR2 as SASEGT. V lost 5 bases and J lost 4, with 17 bases in between. The CDR3 sequence is CASSHYPGTSTEAFF. For the CDR3, the DNA is TGTGCCAGCAGTCATTATCCAGGGACTAGCACTGAAGCTTTCTTT.

Ten or more counts support this clonotype. This sequence joins TRBV7-9 and TRBJ1-6; no firm D call. Germline lookup yields CDR1 SEHNR and CDR2 FQNEAQ (reference sequence). The CDR3 totals 13 residues. V was trimmed by 2 bases and J by 7 bases, leaving 6 bases between them. The CDR3 here is CASSLPANSPLHF. The CDR3 bases are TGTGCCAGCAGCTTACCTGCCAATTCACCCCTCCACTTT.

This clonotype was counted at least ten times. The chain employs TRBV23-1 and TRBJ1-5; D is unresolved. TRBV23-1 is treated as an ORF (open reading frame) with a function not yet certain. The CDR3 length is 12 residues. V was shortened by 0 bases and J by 7 bases, with 4 bases between the two germline ends. The CDR3 nucleotides read TGCGCCAGCAGTCAATCCCACCAGCCCCAGCATTTT. It codes for CASSQSHQPQHF.

This clonotype has ten or more counts. V is TRBV7-8 and J is TRBJ2-7; 8 positions match TRBD2. Germline lookup yields CDR1 SGHVS and CDR2 FQNEAQ. Unmatched junction bases numbered 10, after V lost 7 bases and J lost 2 bases. This CDR3 is 15 amino acids long. Here the CDR3 reads CASNGGAAQPYEQYF. DNA of the CDR3: TGTGCCAGCAACGGGGGGGCAGCTCAACCCTACGAGCAGTACTTC. The whole variable domain, remainder taken from reference TRBV7-8 and TRBJ2-7, is GAGVSQSPRYKVAKRGQDVALRCDPISGHVSLFWYQQALGQGPEFLTYFQNEAQLDKSGLPSDRFFAERPEGSVSTLKIQRTQQEDSAVYLCASNGGAAQPYEQYFGPGTRLTVT.

This clonotype was seen ten or more times. DNA of the CDR3: TGTGCCAGCAGTTACTCTTCCAGAGTCTATGGCTACACCTTC. It yields the protein CASSYSSRVYGYTF. The rearrangement links TRBV6-2 or TRBV6-3 to TRBJ1-2; D gene uncertain. There are 14 residues in the CDR3. CDR1 is MNHEY and CDR2 is SVGEGT in the germline V gene. With 0 bases removed from V and 4 bases from J, the gap between germline ends came to 9 bases.